This entry describes one TCR beta chain. The antigen is undetermined. Sequencing used immunoSEQ multiplex PCR; TCRdb keeps in-frame clones, though not all of them. The repertoire includes some 150,000 clones, 88% of them detected once, and approximately 3% sits in the top ten. These data belong to a study of T cell responses to AZD1222 COVID-19 vaccine. Whole-study findings and limits: Sampling captured repertoires only after the peak T cell response. There were mostly white British donors and more females than males, and clonal diversity was possibly underestimated. In the spike-specific TCR repertoire, nearly half reportedly target unmutated variant regions. Spike regions recognized by vaccine-associated CD4 TCRs spanned the protein, led by 160-218 and 743-854.

The sequencing here drew on peripheral blood, taken 28 days after the second AZD1222 dose. This sequence was found in an adult who received the AZD1222 COVID-19 vaccine.

CDR3 loop: CASSFEVNTEAFF. The CDR3 bases are TGTGCCAGCAGTTTCGAGGTAAACACTGAAGCTTTCTTT. The chain has TRBV12-3 or TRBV12-4 and TRBJ1-1; D gene unclear. Trimming stripped 3 bases from V and 2 bases from J, with 7 bases between. This CDR3 spans 13 amino acids.